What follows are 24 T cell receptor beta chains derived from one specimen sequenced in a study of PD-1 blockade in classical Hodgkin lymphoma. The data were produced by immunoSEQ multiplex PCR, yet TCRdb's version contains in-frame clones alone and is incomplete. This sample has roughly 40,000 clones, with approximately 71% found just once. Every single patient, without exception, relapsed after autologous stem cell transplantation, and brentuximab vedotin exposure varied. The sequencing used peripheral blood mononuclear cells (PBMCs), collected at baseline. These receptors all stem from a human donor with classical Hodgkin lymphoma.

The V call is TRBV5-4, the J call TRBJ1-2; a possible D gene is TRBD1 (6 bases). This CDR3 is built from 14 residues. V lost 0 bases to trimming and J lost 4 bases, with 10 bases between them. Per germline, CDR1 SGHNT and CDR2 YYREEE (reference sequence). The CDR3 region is CASSLERGAYGYTF. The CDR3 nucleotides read TGTGCCAGCAGCTTGGAGAGGGGGGCCTATGGCTACACCTTC. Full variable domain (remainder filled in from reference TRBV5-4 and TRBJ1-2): ETGVTQSPTHLIKTRGQQVTLRCSSQSGHNTVSWYQQALGQGPQFIFQYYREEENGRGNFPPRFSGLQFPNYSSELNVNALELDDSALYLCASSLERGAYGYTFGSGTRLTVV.

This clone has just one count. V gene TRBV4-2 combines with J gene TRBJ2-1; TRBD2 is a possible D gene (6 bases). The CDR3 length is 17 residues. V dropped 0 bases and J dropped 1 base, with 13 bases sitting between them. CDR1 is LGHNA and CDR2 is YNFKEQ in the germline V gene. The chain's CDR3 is CASSQEHRELSYNEQFF. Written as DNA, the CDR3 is TGTGCCAGCAGCCAAGAGCACCGGGAGTTGTCCTACAATGAGCAGTTCTTC.

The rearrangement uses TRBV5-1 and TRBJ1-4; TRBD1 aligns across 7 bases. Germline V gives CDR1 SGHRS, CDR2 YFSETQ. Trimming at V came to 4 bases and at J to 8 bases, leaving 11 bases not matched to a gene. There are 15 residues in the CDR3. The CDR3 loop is CASSGETGTGEKLFF. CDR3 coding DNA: TGCGCCAGCAGCGGGGAGACAGGGACGGGCGAAAAACTGTTTTTT.

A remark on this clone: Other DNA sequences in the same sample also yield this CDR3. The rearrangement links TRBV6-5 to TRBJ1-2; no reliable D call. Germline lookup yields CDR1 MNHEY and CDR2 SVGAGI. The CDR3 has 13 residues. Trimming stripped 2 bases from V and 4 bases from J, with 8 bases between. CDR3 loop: CASSYSGSYGYTF. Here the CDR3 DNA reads TGTGCCAGCAGTTACAGCGGATCCTATGGCTACACCTTC.

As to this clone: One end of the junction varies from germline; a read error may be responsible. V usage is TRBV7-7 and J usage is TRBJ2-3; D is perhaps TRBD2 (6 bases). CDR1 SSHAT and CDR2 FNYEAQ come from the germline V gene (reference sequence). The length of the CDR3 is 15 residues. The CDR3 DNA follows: TGTGCTAGCAGCCGGGGAACGGGAGTAATAGATACGCAGTATTTT. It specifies CASSRGTGVIDTQYF.

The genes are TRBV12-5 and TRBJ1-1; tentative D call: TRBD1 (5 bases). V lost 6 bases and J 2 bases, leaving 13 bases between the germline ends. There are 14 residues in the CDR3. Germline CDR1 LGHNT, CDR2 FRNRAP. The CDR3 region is CASGIRASNTEAFF. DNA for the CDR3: TGTGCTAGTGGAATCAGGGCTAGTAACACTGAAGCTTTCTTT.

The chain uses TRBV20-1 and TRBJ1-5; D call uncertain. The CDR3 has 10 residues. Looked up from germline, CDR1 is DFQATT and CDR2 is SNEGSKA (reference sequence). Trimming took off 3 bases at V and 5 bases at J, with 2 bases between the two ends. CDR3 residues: CSASDQPQHF. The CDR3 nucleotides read TGCAGTGCTAGTGATCAGCCCCAGCATTTT.

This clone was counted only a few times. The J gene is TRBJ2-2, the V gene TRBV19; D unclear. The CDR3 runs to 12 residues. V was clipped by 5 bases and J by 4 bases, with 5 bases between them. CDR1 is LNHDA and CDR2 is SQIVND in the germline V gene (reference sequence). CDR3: CASSWFTGELFF. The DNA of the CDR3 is TGTGCCAGTAGTTGGTTCACCGGGGAGCTGTTTTTT. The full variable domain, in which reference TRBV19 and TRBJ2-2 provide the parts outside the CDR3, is DGGITQSPKYLFRKEGQNVTLSCEQNLNHDAMYWYRQDPGQGLRLIYYSQIVNDFQKGDIAEGYSVSREKKESFPLTVTSAQKNPTAFYLCASSWFTGELFFGEGSRLTVL.

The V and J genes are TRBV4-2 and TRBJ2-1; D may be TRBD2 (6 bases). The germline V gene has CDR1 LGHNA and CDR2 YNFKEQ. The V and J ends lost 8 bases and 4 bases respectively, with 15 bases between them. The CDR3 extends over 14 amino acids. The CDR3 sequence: CASEGDGRYNEQFF. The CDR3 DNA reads TGTGCCAGCGAAGGGGACGGGAGATACAATGAGCAGTTCTTC.

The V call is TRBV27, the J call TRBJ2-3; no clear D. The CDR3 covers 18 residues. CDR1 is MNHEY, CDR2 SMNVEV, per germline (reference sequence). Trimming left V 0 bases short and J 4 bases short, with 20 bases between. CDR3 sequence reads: CASSLSKVSGVSPDTQYF. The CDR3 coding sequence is TGTGCCAGCAGTTTATCGAAGGTTTCGGGCGTTTCGCCAGATACGCAGTATTTT.

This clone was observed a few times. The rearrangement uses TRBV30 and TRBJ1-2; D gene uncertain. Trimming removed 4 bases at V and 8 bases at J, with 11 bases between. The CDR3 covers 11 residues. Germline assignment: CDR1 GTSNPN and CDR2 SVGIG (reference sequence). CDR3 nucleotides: TGTGCCTGGAAGGGATGTAGCGGCTACACCTTC. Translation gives CAWKGCSGYTF.

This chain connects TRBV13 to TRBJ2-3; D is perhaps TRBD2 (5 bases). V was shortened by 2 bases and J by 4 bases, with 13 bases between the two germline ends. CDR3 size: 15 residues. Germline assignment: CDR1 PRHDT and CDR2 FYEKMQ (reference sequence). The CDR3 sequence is CASSLLLEGADTQYF. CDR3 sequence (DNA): TGTGCCAGCAGCTTACTACTAGAAGGTGCAGATACGCAGTATTTT. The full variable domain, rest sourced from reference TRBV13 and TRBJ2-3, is AAGVIQSPRHLIKEKRETATLKCYPIPRHDTVYWYQQGPGQDPQFLISFYEKMQSDKGSIPDRFSAQQFSDYHSELNMSSLELGDSALYFCASSLLLEGADTQYFGPGTRLTVL.

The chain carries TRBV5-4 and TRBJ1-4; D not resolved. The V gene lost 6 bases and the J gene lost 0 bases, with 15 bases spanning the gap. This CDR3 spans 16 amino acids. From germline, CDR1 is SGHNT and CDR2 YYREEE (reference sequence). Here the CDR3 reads CASTYGGYATNEKLFF. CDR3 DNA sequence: TGTGCCAGCACCTACGGCGGTTATGCAACTAATGAAAAACTGTTTTTT.

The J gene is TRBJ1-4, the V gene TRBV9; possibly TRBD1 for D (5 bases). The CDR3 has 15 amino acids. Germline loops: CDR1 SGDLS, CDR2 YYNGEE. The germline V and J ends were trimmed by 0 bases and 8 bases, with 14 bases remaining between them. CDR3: CASSVVGGTEEKLFF. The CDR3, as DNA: TGTGCCAGCAGCGTAGTGGGGGGGACGGAAGAAAAACTGTTTTTT.

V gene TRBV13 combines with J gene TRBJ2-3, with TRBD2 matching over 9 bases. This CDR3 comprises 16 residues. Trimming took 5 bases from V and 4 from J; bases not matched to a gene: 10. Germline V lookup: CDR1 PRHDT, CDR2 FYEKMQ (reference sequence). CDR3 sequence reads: CASSPPWREGPDTQYF. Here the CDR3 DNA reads TGTGCCAGCAGCCCCCCGTGGCGGGAGGGCCCAGATACGCAGTATTTT.

The CDR3 DNA reads as TGTGCCAGCAGCGTAGATCCAAGAACTGATCAGCCCCAGCATTTT. Translated, it gives CASSVDPRTDQPQHF. This chain links TRBV9 with TRBJ1-5, with unresolved D. The V and J ends lost 0 bases and 5 bases respectively, with 12 bases between them. Looked up from germline, CDR1 is SGDLS and CDR2 is YYNGEE. The CDR3 covers 15 residues.

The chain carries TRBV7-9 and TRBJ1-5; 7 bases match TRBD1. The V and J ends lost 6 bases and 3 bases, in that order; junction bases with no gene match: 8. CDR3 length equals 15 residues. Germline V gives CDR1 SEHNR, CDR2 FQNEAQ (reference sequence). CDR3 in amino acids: CASSAGTEHNQPQHF. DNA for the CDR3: TGTGCCAGCAGTGCCGGGACAGAACACAATCAGCCCCAGCATTTT. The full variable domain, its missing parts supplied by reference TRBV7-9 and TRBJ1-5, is DTGVSQNPRHKITKRGQNVTFRCDPISEHNRLYWYRQTLGQGPEFLTYFQNEAQLEKSRLLSDRFSAERPKGSFSTLEIQRTEQGDSAMYLCASSAGTEHNQPQHFGDGTRLSIL.

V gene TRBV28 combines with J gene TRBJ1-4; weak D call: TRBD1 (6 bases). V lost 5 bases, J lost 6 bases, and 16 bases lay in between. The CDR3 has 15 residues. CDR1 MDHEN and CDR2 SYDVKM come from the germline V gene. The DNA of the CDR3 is TGTGCCAGCAGTACCCCCAGGGGAGTTGATGAAAAACTGTTTTTT. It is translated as CASSTPRGVDEKLFF.

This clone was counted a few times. CDR3 coding DNA: TGTGCCAGCAGTTTATCCGTTGCGGCCAATGTTAACTCCTACAATGAGCAGTTCTTC. Translated, it gives CASSLSVAANVNSYNEQFF. The V call is TRBV28, the J call TRBJ2-1; D gene unclear. The CDR3 runs 19 residues. Germline CDR1 MDHEN, CDR2 SYDVKM. V lost 1 base to trimming and J lost 0 bases, with 19 bases between them.

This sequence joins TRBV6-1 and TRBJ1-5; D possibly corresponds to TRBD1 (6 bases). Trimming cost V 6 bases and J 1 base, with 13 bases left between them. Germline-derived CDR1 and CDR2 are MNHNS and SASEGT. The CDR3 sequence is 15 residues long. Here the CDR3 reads CASRSTGLSNQPQHF. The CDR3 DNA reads TGTGCCAGCAGGTCTACAGGGCTAAGCAATCAGCCCCAGCATTTT.

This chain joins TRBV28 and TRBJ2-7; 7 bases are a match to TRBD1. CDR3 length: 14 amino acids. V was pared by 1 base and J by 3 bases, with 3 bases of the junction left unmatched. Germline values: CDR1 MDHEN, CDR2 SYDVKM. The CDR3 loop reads CASSLFPGGYEQYF. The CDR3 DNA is TGTGCCAGCAGTTTATTTCCAGGGGGCTACGAGCAGTACTTC.

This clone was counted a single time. Written as DNA, the CDR3 is TGTGCCAGCAGCCTACAGGGAATCTATAGCGGGACCCCGGTAGATACGCAGTATTTT. Protein product: CASSLQGIYSGTPVDTQYF. This sequence joins TRBV14 and TRBJ2-3; 8 bases fit TRBD2. Trimming at V came to 4 bases and at J to 5 bases, leaving 20 bases not matched to a gene. The CDR3 runs to 19 residues. In germline, CDR1 is SGHDN, CDR2 FVKESK.

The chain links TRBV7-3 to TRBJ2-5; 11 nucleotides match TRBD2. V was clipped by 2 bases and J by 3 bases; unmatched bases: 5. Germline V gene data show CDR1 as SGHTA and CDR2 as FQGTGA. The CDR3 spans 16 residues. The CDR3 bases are TGTGCCAGCAGCTTATCGGGACTAGCGGACGAAGAGACCCAGTACTTC. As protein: CASSLSGLADEETQYF.

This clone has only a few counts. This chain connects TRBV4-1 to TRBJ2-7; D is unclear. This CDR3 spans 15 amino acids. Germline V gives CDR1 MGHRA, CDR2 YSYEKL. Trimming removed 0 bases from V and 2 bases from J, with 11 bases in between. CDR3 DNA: TGCGCCAGCAGCCAAGAAGACCTAGTCCCCTACGAGCAGTACTTC. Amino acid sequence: CASSQEDLVPYEQYF.